This T cell receptor (beta chain) stems from a study of T cell responses to AZD1222 COVID-19 vaccine. Whole-study results and caveats: Baseline antibody screening turned up just a handful of seropositive AZD1222 recipients.

The protocol was immunoSEQ multiplex PCR, while the TCRdb copy is restricted to in-frame clones and leaves out a portion. Among about 110,000 clones listed, approximately 89% were seen once. Trimming removed 4 bases at V and 1 base at J, with 7 bases between. The CDR3 sequence is 13 residues long. Germline V gives CDR1 SEHNR, CDR2 FQNEAQ (reference sequence). Worth noting for this clone: Its specificity is unknown.

This chain connects TRBV7-9 to TRBJ2-5; weak D call: TRBD2 (5 bases). This TCR was sampled from an adult in good health. The sequencing used peripheral blood, collected on day 0 of MenACWY control vaccination. For the CDR3, the DNA is TGTGCCAGCAGCTCTGGGAGCCAAGAGACCCAGTACTTC. Protein product: CASSSGSQETQYF.